This is a list of T cell receptor beta chains from one sample in a study of blood T cell repertoires in COVID-19. Clones were sequenced by immunoSEQ multiplex PCR, and TCRdb holds only the in-frame ones, with some missing. The table lists about 160,000 clones, more than 80% of them singletons, with around 2.9% in the top ten. The specimen sequenced was peripheral blood. The receptors stem from a man in his 60s with acute or convalescent COVID-19. The CDR3 runs from the conserved cysteine through the conserved F or W. Fields, in order: J gene, V gene, clone size, D gene, CDR3 DNA, CDR3 protein. D genes are given only for firm matches. Rows may omit the clone size; those that give it use once, few, many or a size class.

TRBJ1-2	TRBV25-1	.	TRBD1	TGTGCCAGCAGTGACTCGGGACAGAACTATGGCTACACCTTC	CASSDSGQNYGYTF
TRBJ1-2	TRBV14	.	.	TGTGCCAGCAGTAGAGTACGGGAGGAGCATGGCTACACCTTC	CASSRVREEHGYTF
TRBJ1-4	TRBV20-1	once	.	TGCAGTGCTAGTCAGGTCTCTAATGAAAAACTGTTTTTT	CSASQVSNEKLFF
TRBJ1-6	TRBV10-3	.	.	TGTGCCATCAGTGACGGGATTAATTCACCCCTCCACTTT	CAISDGINSPLHF
TRBJ2-4	TRBV6-4	.	TRBD2	TGTGCCAGCAAGGGGACTAGCGGGGGGGCACACATTCAGTACTTC	CASKGTSGGAHIQYF
TRBJ2-2	TRBV10-3	.	TRBD1	TGTGCCATCAGGGGGACAGGTGGAACCGGGGAGCTGTTTTTT	CAIRGTGGTGELFF
TRBJ2-7	TRBV10-3	.	.	TGTGCCATCGGGGGGACAGCCTACGAGCAGTACTTC	CAIGGTAYEQYF
TRBJ1-5	TRBV4-1	.	.	TGCGCCAGCAGCCAAGGGCAGATGGAGCCCCAGCATTTT	CASSQGQMEPQHF
TRBJ1-6	TRBV2	once	.	TGTGCCAGCAGTGAGGCGGGGGGGTTTGATTATAATTCACCCCTCCACTTT	CASSEAGGFDYNSPLHF
TRBJ1-2	TRBV6-5	.	.	TGTGCCAGCAGTTTGGTTAGGGGCGGCTATGGCTACACCTTC	CASSLVRGGYGYTF
TRBJ2-7	TRBV5-1	.	.	TGCGCCAGCAGCTTGGCAGGGAACCGCGAGCAGTACTTC	CASSLAGNREQYF
TRBJ2-2	TRBV11-2	.	TRBD2	TGTGCCAGCAGCTTAGAATATGCAGCGGGGGGGCGCGGCACCGGGGAGCTGTTTTTT	CASSLEYAAGGRGTGELFF
TRBJ1-6	TRBV3-1/TRBV3-2	.	TRBD1	TGTGCCAGCAGCCAGGGACAGGGCGCTAATTCACCCCTCCACTTT	CASSQGQGANSPLHF
TRBJ2-1	TRBV21-1	.	.	TGTGCCAGCAGCCCTCCGGGGGAGTTCTTC	CASSPPGEFF
TRBJ2-1	TRBV5-4	few	.	TGTGCCAGCAGCAGTCTAGGATACTCCTACAATGAGCAGTTCTTC	CASSSLGYSYNEQFF
TRBJ2-5	TRBV7-2	.	TRBD2	TGTGCCAGCAGCTTAGGTGGCAGCGGGGGTACCCAAGAGACCCAGTACTTC	CASSLGGSGGTQETQYF
TRBJ1-2	TRBV30	.	.	TGTGCCTGGAGTGTTGGGGCCTCCTCAAGGTACACCTTC	CAWSVGASSRYTF
TRBJ1-5	TRBV29-1	.	.	TGCAGCGTTGCATGGGGGACAAATCAGCCCCAGCATTTT	CSVAWGTNQPQHF
TRBJ2-5	TRBV3-1/TRBV3-2	.	TRBD1	TGTGCCAGCAGTCGGGGAGACAGGGGACAAGAGACCCAGTACTTC	CASSRGDRGQETQYF
TRBJ1-2	TRBV7-9	.	.	TGTGCCAGCAGCTTAGATCGGAGGGATACGACCTTC	CASSLDRRDTTF
TRBJ2-7	TRBV7-2	.	TRBD1	TGTGCCAGCAGCTTTGTTGGACAGGGCTACGAGCAGTACTTC	CASSFVGQGYEQYF
TRBJ1-2	TRBV15	.	TRBD1	TGTGCCACCCGCCGGAGACAGGGTCTTCATGGCTACACCTTC	CATRRRQGLHGYTF
TRBJ1-3	TRBV5-8	.	.	TGTGCCAGCATGCTAGGGGGTTTCGGCTCTGGAAACACCATATATTTT	CASMLGGFGSGNTIYF
TRBJ1-2	TRBV2	.	.	TGTGCCAGCAGACCCGCGGGGGTGGGTGGCTACACCTTC	CASRPAGVGGYTF
TRBJ2-7	TRBV3-1/TRBV3-2	.	TRBD1	TGTGCCAGCAGCCCAAGACAGGGACGTGGCGAGCAGTACTTC	CASSPRQGRGEQYF
TRBJ1-4	TRBV6-1	.	.	TGTGCCAGCAGTGACATTGGGGCAGGGGTTAGCAAAAAACTGTTTTTT	CASSDIGAGVSKKLFF
TRBJ1-2	TRBV5-5	.	TRBD1	TGTGCCAGCAGCTTGCAAGGACAGGGAAACTATGGCTACACCTTC	CASSLQGQGNYGYTF
TRBJ2-7	TRBV7-9	.	.	TGTGCCAGCAGCTTATCTTGGGGGGTTAGCGAGCAGTACTTC	CASSLSWGVSEQYF
TRBJ1-4	TRBV6-5	.	TRBD1	TGTGCCAGCAGACAGGGACAGATGAATGAAAAACTGTTTTTT	CASRQGQMNEKLFF
TRBJ1-2	TRBV5-6	.	.	TGTGCCAGCAGCGAAGAGGGCACCGCTAACTATGGCTACACCTTC	CASSEEGTANYGYTF
TRBJ1-4	TRBV19	.	TRBD1	TGTGCCAGTATCGACAGGGGGTCAACTAATGAAAAACTGTTTTTT	CASIDRGSTNEKLFF
TRBJ1-2	TRBV5-4	.	.	TGTGCCAGCAGCTTCAGGGCCGCTGCTAACTATGGCTACACCTTC	CASSFRAAANYGYTF
TRBJ2-5	TRBV7-7	.	.	TGTGCCAGCAGCTTAGAAGGAAGAGGGACCCAGTACTTC	CASSLEGRGTQYF
TRBJ1-3	TRBV6-4	.	.	TGTGCCAGCAGTGACCACAGGAAAGAAGGAAACACCATATATTTT	CASSDHRKEGNTIYF
TRBJ2-7	TRBV5-6	.	.	TGTGCCAGCAGCAGCTACTACGAGCAGTACTTC	CASSSYYEQYF
TRBJ2-1	TRBV10-3	.	TRBD2	TGTGCCATCAGTCTATATAGCGGGGGGGTCCACAATGAGCAGTTCTTC	CAISLYSGGVHNEQFF
TRBJ1-1	TRBV6-5	.	TRBD1	TGTGCCAGCAGTCCGGGGGACAGCTTGAACACTGAAGCTTTCTTT	CASSPGDSLNTEAFF
TRBJ2-7	TRBV18	few	TRBD1	TGTGCCAGCTCGGCCGACAGGGGAAGGGAGCAGTACTTC	CASSADRGREQYF
TRBJ1-1	TRBV2	.	.	TGTGCCAGCAGCAGGACAGTAAGTGAAGCTTTCTTT	CASSRTVSEAFF
TRBJ2-7	TRBV7-2	.	TRBD2	TGTGCCAGCAGCTTAGTCGCGGGGGGCCACGAGCAGTACTTC	CASSLVAGGHEQYF
TRBJ2-7	TRBV3-1/TRBV3-2	once	TRBD2	TGTGCCAGCAGCCCTGCCGCGGGGGGCTTCTCCTACGAGCAGTACTTC	CASSPAAGGFSYEQYF
TRBJ2-3	TRBV2	.	.	TGTGCCAGCACACGGAGCACAGATACGCAGTATTTT	CASTRSTDTQYF
TRBJ1-1	TRBV2	.	TRBD1	TGTGCCAGCAGTGGGGGGGGACAGGGCTCTGAAGCTTTCTTT	CASSGGGQGSEAFF
TRBJ2-2	TRBV11-2	once	.	TGTGCCAGCAGCTTAGTCCCTTTGAACACCGGGGAGCTGTTTTTT	CASSLVPLNTGELFF
TRBJ2-3	TRBV9	.	TRBD2	TGTGCCAGCAGCGCCGGGACTAGCGTTAGCACAGATACGCAGTATTTT	CASSAGTSVSTDTQYF
TRBJ1-2	TRBV3-1/TRBV3-2	.	.	TGTGCCAGCAAGGGGGGGATGAATGGCTACACCTTC	CASKGGMNGYTF
TRBJ1-5	TRBV30	.	.	TGTGCCTGGAGTGCCGGGTCACCTTATAGCAATCAGCCCCAGCATTTT	CAWSAGSPYSNQPQHF
TRBJ1-6	TRBV6-2/TRBV6-3	.	.	TGTGCCAGCAGTCCAATACAGGGTTTCAATTCACCCCTCCACTTT	CASSPIQGFNSPLHF
TRBJ1-4	TRBV5-4	.	.	TGTGCCAGCAGCTTGGCCTTGGGAGAAACGGGTGAAAAACTGTTTTTT	CASSLALGETGEKLFF
TRBJ1-6	TRBV3-1/TRBV3-2	few	TRBD1	TGTGCCAGCAGCAAGCGAACAGGGGGTGGGGGATCACCCCTCCACTTT	CASSKRTGGGGSPLHF
TRBJ1-2	TRBV11-2	.	TRBD1	TGTGCCAGCAGCTCGTGGACAGGGGGCAACTATGGCTACACCTTC	CASSSWTGGNYGYTF
TRBJ1-2	TRBV19	.	.	TGTGCCAGTAAATCAAGCAGTTCGGGGTTTGGCTACACCTTC	CASKSSSSGFGYTF
TRBJ2-7	TRBV6-2/TRBV6-3	.	TRBD1	TGTGCCAGCAGCGATGGAGGGACAGGGCCTTCCTACGAGCAGTACTTC	CASSDGGTGPSYEQYF
TRBJ1-2	TRBV30	.	.	TGTGCCTGGAGTGTCTCCCCGACTGTCTATGGCTACACCTTC	CAWSVSPTVYGYTF
TRBJ1-2	TRBV5-1	few	.	TGCGCCAGCAGCGGGGGGAGCCTCGGCGCCTATGGCTACACCTTC	CASSGGSLGAYGYTF